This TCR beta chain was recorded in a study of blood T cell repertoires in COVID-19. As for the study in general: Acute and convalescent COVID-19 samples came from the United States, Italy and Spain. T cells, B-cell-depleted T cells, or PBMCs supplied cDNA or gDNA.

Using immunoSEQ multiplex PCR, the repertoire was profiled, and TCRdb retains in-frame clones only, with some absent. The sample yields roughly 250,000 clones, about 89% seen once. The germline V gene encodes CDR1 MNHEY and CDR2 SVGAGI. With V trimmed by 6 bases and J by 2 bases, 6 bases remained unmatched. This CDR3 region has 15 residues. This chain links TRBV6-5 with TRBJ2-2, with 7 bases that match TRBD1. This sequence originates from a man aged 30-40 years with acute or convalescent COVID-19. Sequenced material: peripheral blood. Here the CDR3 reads CASRQGTVNTGELFF. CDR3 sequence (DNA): TGTGCCAGCAGGCAGGGGACAGTTAACACCGGGGAGCTGTTTTTT.